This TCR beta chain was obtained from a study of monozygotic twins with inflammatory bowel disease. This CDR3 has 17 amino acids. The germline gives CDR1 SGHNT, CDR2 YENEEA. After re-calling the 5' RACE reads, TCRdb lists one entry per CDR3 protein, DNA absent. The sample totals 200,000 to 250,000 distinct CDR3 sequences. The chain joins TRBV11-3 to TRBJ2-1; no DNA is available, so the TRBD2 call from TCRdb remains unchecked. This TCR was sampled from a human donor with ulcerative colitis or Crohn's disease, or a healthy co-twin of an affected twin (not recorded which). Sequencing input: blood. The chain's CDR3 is CASSLGGLAGSRDEQFF.